Here is one TCR beta chain with its context. This record comes from a study of blood T cell repertoires in COVID-19. Overall study: Researchers got acute and convalescent COVID-19 samples from the United States, Italy and Spain. PBMCs, B-cell-depleted T cells, or T cells were the source of the cDNA or gDNA that made up the material.

Original processing notes: Using reference gene primer amplification, nucleated cell counts were estimated. TCRdb's copy holds only in-frame clones and misses some; the assay was immunoSEQ multiplex PCR. V and J calls and clone size come straight from that table; D and trimming were deduced from the DNA. Among around 100,000 clones, approximately 80% were seen once, and the ten largest hold approximately 9.8%. This CDR3 region has 13 residues. V shed 3 bases and J 15 bases; nucleotides not matched to a gene: 11. The sequencing sample was made of peripheral blood. This TCR was sampled from a man between 60 and 75 years old with active or convalescent COVID-19. The chain joins TRBV12-3 or TRBV12-4 to TRBJ2-4; 7 positions match TRBD2. The DNA of the CDR3 is TGTGCCAGCAGTTTTAGGGAGGGAGGCGGTCTGTACTTC. This translates into CASSFREGGGLYF.